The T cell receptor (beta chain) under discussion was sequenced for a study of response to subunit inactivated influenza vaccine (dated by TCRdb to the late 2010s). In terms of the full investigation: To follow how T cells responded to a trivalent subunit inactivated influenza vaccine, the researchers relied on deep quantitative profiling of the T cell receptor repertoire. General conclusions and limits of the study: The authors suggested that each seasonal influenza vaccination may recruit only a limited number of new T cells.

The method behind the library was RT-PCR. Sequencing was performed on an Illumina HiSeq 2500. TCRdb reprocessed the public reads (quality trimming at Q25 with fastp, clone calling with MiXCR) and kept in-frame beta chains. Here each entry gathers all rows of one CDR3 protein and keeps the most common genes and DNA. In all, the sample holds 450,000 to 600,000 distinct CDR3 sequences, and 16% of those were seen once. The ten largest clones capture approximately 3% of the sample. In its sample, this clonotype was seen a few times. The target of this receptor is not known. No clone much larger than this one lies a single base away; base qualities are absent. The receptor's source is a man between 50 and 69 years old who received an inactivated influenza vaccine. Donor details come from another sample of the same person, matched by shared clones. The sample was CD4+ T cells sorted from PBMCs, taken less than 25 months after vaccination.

The CDR3 loop reads CASSYSGTPLGELFF. The sequenced DNA is TGTGCCAGCAGTTACTCCGGGACCCCTTTAGGGGAGCTGTTTTTT. The chain joins TRBV6-5 to TRBJ2-2; the D call is possibly TRBD1 or TRBD2, each sharing 5 bases. From cysteine to phenylalanine, the CDR3 is 15 amino acids long. The sequence is cut down to CDR3 DNA, 45 bases in frame from base 1. V is pared back by 0 bases and J by 8 bases, with 13 bases lying between the germline termini. Per the germline V gene, MNHEY is the CDR1 and SVGAGI is the CDR2.